The present entry profiles one T cell receptor beta chain with its context. The data belong to a study of cytomegalovirus exposure and HLA in healthy donors. Some clones are missing from TCRdb's copy, which holds only in-frame ones; the method was immunoSEQ multiplex PCR. The table shows fewer than 85,000 clones, with 85% to 95% occurring only once. Sequencing was done on a sample of PBMCs. This receptor was taken from a woman between 18 and 29 years old in good health and CMV-seronegative.

CDR3: CASRVAGGTDTQYF. CDR3 nucleotides: TGTGCCAGCAGGGTGGCGGGGGGCACAGATACGCAGTATTTT. V is TRBV7-2 and J is TRBJ2-3; TRBD2 aligns across 7 bases. CDR1 is SGHTA and CDR2 is FQGNSA in the germline V gene. The CDR3 consists of 14 residues. Losses at the gene ends were 6 bases for V and 1 base for J; bases not matched to a gene: 4.